A selection of T cell receptor beta chains follows, all from one sample in a study of blood T cell repertoires in COVID-19. Data came from immunoSEQ multiplex PCR; TCRdb stores just in-frame clones and leaves some out. Of about 160,000 clones detected, approximately 90% appear once; the ten largest clones hold 4.8%. The sample was peripheral blood. Source of these receptors: a man in his thirties or forties with COVID-19, enrolled during active disease. Both conserved end residues are part of each CDR3. A D gene is named only where the DNA matches it firmly. Some rows have no size entry. The others give once, few or many, or a class for an expanded clone.

CDR3: CASSTSEGGILDNEQFF; DNA: TGTGCCAGCAGTACCTCCGAGGGCGGAATTCTCGACAATGAGCAGTTCTTC; J: TRBJ2-1; D: -; size: -; V: TRBV5-6
CDR3: CASSMVAGGTDTQYF; DNA: TGTGCCAGTAGTATGGTGGCGGGGGGCACAGATACGCAGTATTTT; J: TRBJ2-3; D: TRBD2; size: -; V: TRBV19
CDR3: CASSHNPGLNTEAFF; DNA: TGTGCCAGCAGTCACAATCCAGGGTTGAACACTGAAGCTTTCTTT; J: TRBJ1-1; D: -; size: -; V: TRBV6-5
CDR3: CASSLTWGGRDNEQFF; DNA: TGTGCCAGCAGCTTAACATGGGGCGGACGCGACAATGAGCAGTTCTTC; J: TRBJ2-1; D: -; size: -; V: TRBV7-3
CDR3: CATRLHMTGGKGETNEKLFF; DNA: TGTGCCACTCGGCTACACATGACAGGGGGAAAGGGTGAGACTAATGAAAAACTGTTTTTT; J: TRBJ1-4; D: TRBD1; size: -; V: TRBV15
CDR3: CASSYEFGQGRSPLHF; DNA: TGTGCCAGCAGTTACGAGTTCGGACAGGGGCGTTCACCCCTCCACTTT; J: TRBJ1-6; D: TRBD1; size: -; V: TRBV6-6
CDR3: CASSPRGRGDQPQHF; DNA: TGTGCCAGCAGTCCACGGGGCAGGGGGGATCAGCCCCAGCATTTT; J: TRBJ1-5; D: TRBD1; size: -; V: TRBV28
CDR3: CASSPLVASNTGELFF; DNA: TGTGCCAGCTCCCCACTAGTTGCGTCGAACACCGGGGAGCTGTTTTTT; J: TRBJ2-2; D: -; size: -; V: TRBV18
CDR3: CASNAGQEAFF; DNA: TGTGCCAGCAACGCGGGCCAGGAAGCTTTCTTT; J: TRBJ1-1; D: -; size: once; V: TRBV5-6
CDR3: CASGLDLNEQFF; DNA: TGTGCTAGTGGTTTGGATCTGAATGAGCAGTTCTTC; J: TRBJ2-1; D: -; size: -; V: TRBV12-5
CDR3: CASITSSTGTGTEAFF; DNA: TGTGCCAGCATCACCTCCTCTACAGGGACGGGCACTGAAGCTTTCTTT; J: TRBJ1-1; D: -; size: -; V: TRBV27
CDR3: CATSRDRRGGTGELFF; DNA: TGTGCCACCAGCAGAGATCGACGGGGGGGCACCGGGGAGCTGTTTTTT; J: TRBJ2-2; D: TRBD2; size: -; V: TRBV15
CDR3: CASSLWGGLAGGRAQYEQYF; DNA: TGTGCCAGCAGTTTATGGGGTGGACTAGCGGGAGGAAGGGCCCAATACGAGCAGTACTTC; J: TRBJ2-7; D: TRBD2; size: -; V: TRBV27
CDR3: CASSLQISFAGSNTEAFF; DNA: TGTGCCAGCAGTCTACAGATCTCGTTTGCAGGGTCGAACACTGAAGCTTTCTTT; J: TRBJ1-1; D: -; size: -; V: TRBV6-2/TRBV6-3
CDR3: CASSGTRTGGYGYTF; DNA: TGTGCCAGCAGCGGAACACGGACAGGGGGCTATGGCTACACCTTC; J: TRBJ1-2; D: TRBD1; size: -; V: TRBV9
CDR3: CASSHTQGHYGYTF; DNA: TGTGCCAGCAGCCACACACAGGGACATTATGGCTACACCTTC; J: TRBJ1-2; D: -; size: once; V: TRBV14
CDR3: CASSSRASYEQYF; DNA: TGTGCCAGCAGTTCCAGGGCCTCCTACGAGCAGTACTTC; J: TRBJ2-7; D: -; size: once; V: TRBV7-2
CDR3: CASSLGGANEKLFF; DNA: TGCGCCAGCAGCTTGGGCGGAGCGAATGAAAAACTGTTTTTT; J: TRBJ1-4; D: -; size: -; V: TRBV5-1
CDR3: CASSFAVTGELFF; DNA: TGTGCCAGCAGTTTCGCGGTAACCGGGGAGCTGTTTTTT; J: TRBJ2-2; D: -; size: -; V: TRBV27
CDR3: CASSLAGEEQYF; DNA: TGTGCCAGCAGTTTAGCGGGAGAGGAGCAGTACTTC; J: TRBJ2-7; D: TRBD2; size: -; V: TRBV28
CDR3: CASSSWTGGGEAFF; DNA: TGTGCCAGCAGCTCCTGGACAGGTGGGGGAGAAGCTTTCTTT; J: TRBJ1-1; D: TRBD1; size: -; V: TRBV7-2
CDR3: CATLMPGGNEKLFF; DNA: TGTGCCACCCTGATGCCAGGGGGCAATGAAAAACTGTTTTTT; J: TRBJ1-4; D: TRBD1; size: -; V: TRBV28
CDR3: CASSVTGNYGYTF; DNA: TGTGCCAGCAGCGTGACAGGGAACTATGGCTACACCTTC; J: TRBJ1-2; D: TRBD1; size: -; V: TRBV9
CDR3: CASSLSMVRGYNQPQHF; DNA: TGTGCCAGCAGTTTAAGTATGGTAAGAGGGTATAATCAGCCCCAGCATTTT; J: TRBJ1-5; D: -; size: once; V: TRBV28
CDR3: CASTTVPNQPQHF; DNA: TGTGCCAGCACGACAGTCCCCAATCAGCCCCAGCATTTT; J: TRBJ1-5; D: -; size: -; V: TRBV19
CDR3: CASSTLWDRTNYGYTF; DNA: TGTGCCAGCAGTACCCTTTGGGACAGGACTAACTATGGCTACACCTTC; J: TRBJ1-2; D: TRBD1; size: -; V: TRBV28
CDR3: CASSPLAAYEQYF; DNA: TGTGCCAGCAGCCCCCTAGCGGCCTACGAGCAGTACTTC; J: TRBJ2-7; D: TRBD2; size: -; V: TRBV3-1/TRBV3-2
CDR3: CASSPATNEKLFF; DNA: TGTGCCAGCAGCCCGGCAACTAATGAAAAACTGTTTTTT; J: TRBJ1-4; D: -; size: -; V: TRBV12-3/TRBV12-4
CDR3: CASSYVTGVYEQYF; DNA: TGTGCCAGCAGTTACGTCACAGGGGTCTACGAGCAGTACTTC; J: TRBJ2-7; D: TRBD1; size: -; V: TRBV6-6
CDR3: CASSSPPGQGGHEQYF; DNA: TGTGCCAGCAGCTCGCCCCCGGGACAGGGGGGCCACGAGCAGTACTTC; J: TRBJ2-7; D: TRBD1; size: once; V: TRBV7-8
CDR3: CASSEWGTGDYGYTF; DNA: TGTGCCAGCAGTGAATGGGGGACAGGGGACTATGGCTACACCTTC; J: TRBJ1-2; D: TRBD1; size: -; V: TRBV25-1
CDR3: CASSRQGTDNQPQHF; DNA: TGCGCCAGCAGCCGACAGGGGACAGACAATCAGCCCCAGCATTTT; J: TRBJ1-5; D: TRBD1; size: -; V: TRBV4-1
CDR3: CASSSAGTGSFGEQYF; DNA: TGTGCCAGCAGTTCCGCCGGGACAGGGAGTTTCGGGGAGCAGTACTTC; J: TRBJ2-7; D: TRBD1; size: -; V: TRBV27
CDR3: CASSPDRLYEQYF; DNA: TGCGCCAGCAGCCCGGACAGGCTTTACGAGCAGTACTTC; J: TRBJ2-7; D: TRBD1; size: -; V: TRBV5-1
CDR3: CASNRTSGSSMVYEQYF; DNA: TGCGCCAGCAACCGGACTAGCGGGAGTAGTATGGTCTACGAGCAGTACTTC; J: TRBJ2-7; D: TRBD2; size: -; V: TRBV10-1
CDR3: CATSDSDRDSEQYF; DNA: TGTGCCACCAGTGATTCGGACAGGGATAGCGAGCAGTACTTC; J: TRBJ2-7; D: TRBD1; size: -; V: TRBV24-1
CDR3: CASSPGYNQPQHF; DNA: TGTGCCAGCAGCCCAGGGTATAATCAGCCCCAGCATTTT; J: TRBJ1-5; D: -; size: -; V: TRBV7-2
CDR3: CASSSAQGDHYGYTF; DNA: TGCGCCAGCAGCTCCGCTCAGGGGGATCACTATGGCTACACCTTC; J: TRBJ1-2; D: TRBD1; size: once; V: TRBV5-1
CDR3: CASSKAGLAGSEQYF; DNA: TGTGCCAGCAGTAAAGCGGGACTAGCGGGATCCGAGCAGTACTTC; J: TRBJ2-7; D: TRBD2; size: -; V: TRBV2
CDR3: CSVEDRTNYGYTF; DNA: TGCAGCGTTGAAGACAGGACTAACTATGGCTACACCTTC; J: TRBJ1-2; D: -; size: -; V: TRBV29-1
CDR3: CASSLDLVYNSPLHF; DNA: TGCGCCAGCAGCTTGGATCTTGTCTATAATTCACCCCTCCACTTT; J: TRBJ1-6; D: -; size: -; V: TRBV5-1
CDR3: CASSRTGGDTGELFF; DNA: TGTGCCAGCAGCCGGACAGGGGGGGACACCGGGGAGCTGTTTTTT; J: TRBJ2-2; D: TRBD1; size: -; V: TRBV6-5
CDR3: CASSPSRVGAGGQETQYF; DNA: TGTGCCAGCAGCCCGAGCCGCGTTGGAGCGGGGGGGCAAGAGACCCAGTACTTC; J: TRBJ2-5; D: TRBD2; size: -; V: TRBV11-2
CDR3: CASSFFGVSYEQYF; DNA: TGTGCCAGCAGTTTTTTCGGGGTCTCCTACGAGCAGTACTTC; J: TRBJ2-7; D: -; size: -; V: TRBV28
CDR3: CASVSEGDTIYF; DNA: TGTGCCAGCGTCTCCGAAGGGGACACCATATATTTT; J: TRBJ1-3; D: -; size: -; V: TRBV6-5
CDR3: CAISDQGDTDTQYF; DNA: TGTGCCATCAGTGATCAGGGGGACACAGATACGCAGTATTTT; J: TRBJ2-3; D: TRBD1; size: -; V: TRBV10-3
CDR3: CASRRQGAYEQYF; DNA: TGTGCCAGCAGGAGACAGGGGGCCTACGAGCAGTACTTC; J: TRBJ2-7; D: TRBD1; size: once; V: TRBV25-1
CDR3: CASRKQGGQETQYF; DNA: TGTGCCAGCCGAAAACAGGGGGGCCAAGAGACCCAGTACTTC; J: TRBJ2-5; D: TRBD1; size: -; V: TRBV6-1
CDR3: CASSLNRGYEQYF; DNA: TGTGCCAGCAGCTTAAACAGGGGCTACGAGCAGTACTTC; J: TRBJ2-7; D: TRBD1; size: -; V: TRBV13
CDR3: CASSLDVVYNSPLHF; DNA: TGTGCCAGCAGCTTGGATGTTGTATATAATTCACCCCTCCACTTT; J: TRBJ1-6; D: -; size: few; V: TRBV5-5
CDR3: CASSPPRDRGQAAFF; DNA: TGTGCCAGCTCACCGCCCCGGGACAGGGGGCAGGCAGCTTTCTTT; J: TRBJ1-1; D: TRBD1; size: -; V: TRBV18
CDR3: CASSPTGGLGETQYF; DNA: TGTGCCAGCAGCCCAACAGGGGGCCTTGGAGAGACCCAGTACTTC; J: TRBJ2-5; D: TRBD1; size: -; V: TRBV6-2/TRBV6-3
CDR3: CASSFRRQGARGYTF; DNA: TGTGCCAGCAGTTTCCGTCGACAGGGGGCGAGAGGCTACACCTTC; J: TRBJ1-2; D: TRBD1; size: -; V: TRBV27
CDR3: CASSPRTSGVDEQFF; DNA: TGTGCCAGCAGCCCACGGACTAGCGGAGTAGATGAGCAGTTCTTC; J: TRBJ2-1; D: TRBD2; size: -; V: TRBV6-5
CDR3: CASITTGGATYEQYF; DNA: TGTGCCAGCATCACGACAGGGGGCGCAACCTACGAGCAGTACTTC; J: TRBJ2-7; D: TRBD1; size: once; V: TRBV6-5
CDR3: CASSIWTGPYEQYF; DNA: TGTGCCAGTAGTATATGGACAGGTCCCTACGAGCAGTACTTC; J: TRBJ2-7; D: TRBD1; size: -; V: TRBV19
CDR3: CAITPSNVVNTIYF; DNA: TGTGCCATCACCCCTAGTAATGTCGTAAACACCATATATTTT; J: TRBJ1-3; D: -; size: -; V: TRBV10-3
CDR3: CASSYLSTHTEAFF; DNA: TGTGCCAGCAGCTACCTCAGTACACACACTGAAGCTTTCTTT; J: TRBJ1-1; D: -; size: -; V: TRBV3-1/TRBV3-2
CDR3: CASSLRSEAFF; DNA: TGTGCCAGTAGTCTACGGAGTGAAGCTTTCTTT; J: TRBJ1-1; D: -; size: once; V: TRBV19
CDR3: CAISGNSGGETQYF; DNA: TGTGCCATCAGTGGGAATAGCGGGGGGGAGACCCAGTACTTC; J: TRBJ2-5; D: TRBD2; size: -; V: TRBV10-3